Below are 4 T cell receptor beta chains sequenced from a single sample in a study of blood T cell repertoires in COVID-19. Generated by immunoSEQ multiplex PCR, the TCRdb table keeps only in-frame clones and is missing some. The sample contains 250,000 to 300,000 clones, roughly 85% of which appear only once. Sequenced material: PBMCs or T cells enriched from blood (not recorded which). The receptor source for this set is a woman in her forties or fifties who had recovered from COVID-19.

The V and J genes are TRBV10-3 and TRBJ2-5; 7 bases fit TRBD2. The CDR3 length is 15 residues. Germline V gives CDR1 ENHRY, CDR2 SYGVKD. After removal of 4 bases from V and 0 bases from J, the junction contained 5 bases not matched to a gene. CDR3 amino acids: CAISGAGVHQETQYF. The CDR3 coding sequence is TGTGCCATCAGTGGTGCGGGAGTACACCAAGAGACCCAGTACTTC.

The chain joins TRBV27 to TRBJ2-1; perhaps TRBD2 as D (6 bases). The germline gives CDR1 MNHEY, CDR2 SMNVEV (reference sequence). This CDR3 spans 15 amino acids. Between the trimmed V and J ends, which lost 0 bases and 7 bases, there was a span of 13 bases. The CDR3 nucleotides are TGTGCCAGCAGTTTATCCGGGACTGCCAGGAATGAGCAGTTCTTC. Its translation: CASSLSGTARNEQFF.

The chain uses TRBV2 and TRBJ1-5; D possibly corresponds to TRBD1 (6 bases). CDR3 size: 15 residues. CDR1 is SNHLY and CDR2 is FYNNEI in the germline V gene. Trimming shortened V by 3 bases and J by 4 bases, and 13 bases separated the two germline ends. The CDR3 DNA reads as TGTGCCAGCAGTGAGCTGGTCACAGGGAATCAGCCCCAGCATTTT. Protein: CASSELVTGNQPQHF.

This clone appeared many times. The genes are TRBV2 and TRBJ1-1, with 11 nucleotides matching TRBD1. CDR3 size: 15 residues. The germline CDR1 and CDR2 sequences are SNHLY and FYNNEI. V was clipped by 6 bases and J by 3 bases; unmatched bases: 6. The CDR3 DNA reads as TGTGCCAGCAGCGATCGGACAGGGGGCGACACTGAAGCTTTCTTT. It encodes CASSDRTGGDTEAFF.